This TCR beta chain comes out of a study of memory CD4+ T cells and cytomegalovirus serostatus. Study results and caveats: The CMV-associated TCR signature appears largely within the CD4+ memory repertoire.

Germline CDR1 is SGHDT and CDR2 is YYEEEE. This CDR3 comprises 14 residues. The ends were cut back, 6 bases at V and 2 bases at J, with 13 bases in the middle. Authors' processing steps: After removing out-of-frame reads, 2 million to 2.5 million distinct TCRbeta sequences remained. The method was immunoSEQ multiplex PCR; TCRdb's version includes in-frame clones alone and lacks a portion of them. V and J calls and clone size are copied from that table; D and trimming were computed from the DNA. Of 75,000 to 90,000 clones listed, more than 70% are singletons. On this clone itself: Antigen: not known.

Single viable CD3+CD4+CD8-CD45RO+ cells were sorted as the memory CD4+ T cells. V gene TRBV5-6 combines with J gene TRBJ2-3, with D perhaps matching TRBD1 (6 bases). The receptor was derived from an adult in good health and CMV-seronegative. The sample was memory CD4+ T cells from blood. In DNA, the CDR3 is TGTGCCAGCAAGGCAGGGGTGAACACAGATACGCAGTATTTT. As protein: CASKAGVNTDTQYF.